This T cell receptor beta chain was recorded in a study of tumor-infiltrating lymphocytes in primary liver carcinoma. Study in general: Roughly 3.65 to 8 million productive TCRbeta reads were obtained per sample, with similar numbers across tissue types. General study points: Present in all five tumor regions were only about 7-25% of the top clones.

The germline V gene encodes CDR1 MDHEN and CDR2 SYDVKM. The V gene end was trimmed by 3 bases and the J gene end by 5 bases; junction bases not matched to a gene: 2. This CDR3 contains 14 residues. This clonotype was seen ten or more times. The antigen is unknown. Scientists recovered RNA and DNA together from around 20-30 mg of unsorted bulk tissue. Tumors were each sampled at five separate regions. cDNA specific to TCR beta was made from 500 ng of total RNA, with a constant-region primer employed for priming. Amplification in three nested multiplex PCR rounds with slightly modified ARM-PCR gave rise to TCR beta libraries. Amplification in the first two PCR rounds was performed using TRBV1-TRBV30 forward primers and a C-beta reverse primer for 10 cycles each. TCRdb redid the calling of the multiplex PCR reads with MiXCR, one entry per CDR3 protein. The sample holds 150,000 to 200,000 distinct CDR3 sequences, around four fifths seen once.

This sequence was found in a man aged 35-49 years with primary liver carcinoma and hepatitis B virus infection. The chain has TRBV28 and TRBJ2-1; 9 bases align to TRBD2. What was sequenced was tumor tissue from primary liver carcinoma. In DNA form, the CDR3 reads TGTGCCAGCAGTTTTAGCGGGAGTAACAATGAGCAGTTCTTC. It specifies CASSFSGSNNEQFF.